The next 29 T cell receptor beta chains were all read from a single sample in a study of beta chain features in type 1 diabetes. General observations from the study: Type 1 diabetes patients had TCRB CDR3s that were shorter (moderately but significantly so) in all four CD4+ subsets.

Antigen specificity for these receptors is unknown. The whole isolated RNA underwent reverse transcription, so sequencing captured expressed TCRB transcripts. TCRdb's table, derived via immunoSEQ multiplex PCR, lists solely in-frame clones and lacks some. Among roughly 150,000 clones listed, approximately 8.7% were seen once. Sequenced sample: central memory CD4+ T cells from blood. These TCRs come from a woman under 40 with type 1 diabetes.

V is TRBV7-8 and J is TRBJ1-1; a possible D gene is TRBD1 (6 bases). The V gene lost 5 bases and the J gene lost 3 bases, with 16 bases spanning the gap. The CDR3 runs 15 residues. In germline, CDR1 is SGHVS, CDR2 FQNEAQ. The CDR3 nucleotides read TGTGCCAGCAGCCCCCTTGCGGGGGCAGACACTGAAGCTTTCTTT. Protein: CASSPLAGADTEAFF. Supplemented by reference TRBV7-8 and TRBJ1-1, the full variable domain reads GAGVSQSPRYKVAKRGQDVALRCDPISGHVSLFWYQQALGQGPEFLTYFQNEAQLDKSGLPSDRFFAERPEGSVSTLKIQRTQQEDSAVYLCASSPLAGADTEAFFGQGTRLTVV.

The chain combines TRBV23-1 with TRBJ2-7; a possible D gene is TRBD2 (6 bases). TRBV23-1 is treated as an ORF (open reading frame) with a function not yet certain. This CDR3 has 18 residues. V lost 2 bases to trimming and J lost 0 bases, with 20 bases between them. The CDR3 protein is CASSQPHAGDWSSYEQYF. The CDR3 coding sequence is TGCGCCAGCAGTCAACCGCATGCCGGGGACTGGAGCTCCTACGAGCAGTACTTC.

The chain recombines TRBV30 with TRBJ1-5, with 10 positions matching TRBD1. The V segment lost 2 bases and the J segment 7 bases; nucleotides outside the gene matches: 5. Germline-derived CDR1 and CDR2 are GTSNPN and SVGIG (reference sequence). The CDR3 consists of 14 residues. The CDR3 sequence is CAWSRQGAGQPQHF. The CDR3 bases are TGTGCCTGGAGTAGACAGGGGGCAGGGCAGCCCCAGCATTTT.

This clone was found a few times. The gene calls are TRBV9 and TRBJ1-3; TRBD1 is a possible D gene (5 bases). The CDR3 is made up of 12 amino acids. CDR1 is SGDLS and CDR2 is YYNGEE in the germline V gene. V lost 3 bases, J lost 4 bases, and 5 bases lay in between. DNA for the CDR3: TGTGCCAGCAGCGGACAGGGAAACACCATATATTTT. This sequence encodes CASSGQGNTIYF.

The chain links TRBV29-1 to TRBJ2-1; TRBD2 agrees at 13 bases. CDR1 is SQVTM and CDR2 is ANQGSEA in the germline V gene. The CDR3 totals 14 residues. Unmatched junction bases numbered 5, after V lost 6 bases and J lost 6 bases. DNA for the CDR3: TGCAGCGTAGGGTGGACTAGCGGGAGCAATGAGCAGTTCTTC. Translating gives CSVGWTSGSNEQFF.

A few counts support this clone. V is TRBV30 and J is TRBJ2-1; no clear D gene. CDR3 size: 18 residues. CDR1 and CDR2 from the germline V gene are GTSNPN and SVGIG (reference sequence). V lost 0 bases and J lost 2, with 20 bases in between. The CDR3: CAWSVTSYTNLAYNEQFF. The CDR3, as DNA: TGTGCCTGGAGTGTTACCTCCTACACTAACTTGGCCTACAATGAGCAGTTCTTC.

Here the CDR3 DNA reads TGTGCCAGTCGGTTTAGCAATCAGCCCCAGCATTTT. Translation gives CASRFSNQPQHF. This rearrangement joins TRBV19 to TRBJ1-5; D is unresolved. From germline, CDR1 is LNHDA and CDR2 SQIVND (reference sequence). With 8 bases removed from V and 0 bases from J, the gap between germline ends came to 5 bases. This CDR3 is 12 amino acids long.

The CDR3 DNA is TGCGCCAGCAGCAGGACGGGACTAGCGGAGTCCTACGAGCAGTACTTC. It is translated as CASSRTGLAESYEQYF. The V call is TRBV5-1, the J call TRBJ2-7; TRBD2 matches 11 bases. V lost 4 bases to trimming and J lost 1 base; unmatched junction nucleotides: 7. The CDR3 length is 16 residues. Per germline, CDR1 SGHRS and CDR2 YFSETQ.

This chain uses TRBV27 with TRBJ2-2; D possibly corresponds to TRBD2 (5 bases). Germline CDR1 is MNHEY and CDR2 is SMNVEV (reference sequence). This CDR3 region has 14 residues. The ends were cut back, 8 bases at V and 4 bases at J, with 14 bases in the middle. CDR3 DNA sequence: TGTGCCAGCGGGCGCAGACTAACCACCGGGGAGCTGTTTTTT. Translating it yields CASGRRLTTGELFF.

A word on this clone: The junction and the germline gene differ at one end; a read error may be behind it. The rearrangement joins TRBV7-7 to TRBJ1-1; no clear D gene. The CDR3 consists of 13 residues. Germline CDR1 is SSHAT and CDR2 is FNYEAQ (reference sequence). The CDR3 spells CASSLERNTEAFF. CDR3 bases: TGTGCTAGCAGCTTAGAGAGGAACACTGAAGCTTTCTTT.

In this sample, this clone turned up a few times. V gene TRBV7-3 combines with J gene TRBJ1-1; TRBD1 might be the D (6 bases). The length of the CDR3 is 12 residues. CDR1 and CDR2 (germline): SGHTA, FQGTGA. Trimming took off 5 bases at V and 6 bases at J, with 10 bases between the two ends. This CDR3 is CASSIQGSEAFF. The CDR3 DNA follows: TGTGCCAGCAGCATCCAGGGGTCTGAAGCTTTCTTT.

This clone showed up just a few times. The chain is built from TRBV28 and TRBJ2-7, with a weak D call TRBD2 (6 bases). CDR3 size: 15 residues. Germline V gives CDR1 MDHEN, CDR2 SYDVKM. Trimming removed 3 bases from V and 5 bases from J, with 17 bases in between. The CDR3, as DNA: TGTGCCAGCAGTTTCGGGAGAGGTTGGGCTCACGAGCAGTACTTC. Translated: CASSFGRGWAHEQYF.

This clone has just a few counts. The chain links TRBV10-3 to TRBJ2-7; the D gene is possibly TRBD2 (6 bases). Per germline, CDR1 ENHRY and CDR2 SYGVKD. The CDR3 length is 13 residues. V shed 4 bases and J shed 5 bases, with 12 bases lying between them. CDR3 residues: CAISVKDYNEQYF. As DNA, the CDR3 is TGTGCCATCAGTGTTAAGGACTACAACGAGCAGTACTTC.

This clone was observed a handful of times. The chain is built from TRBV7-3 and TRBJ2-7; D might be TRBD2 (6 bases). V was shortened by 3 bases and J by 5 bases, with 14 bases between the two germline ends. Germline values: CDR1 SGHTA, CDR2 FQGTGA. The length of the CDR3 is 14 residues. The CDR3 reads CASSLTVDYHEQYF. CDR3 DNA sequence: TGTGCCAGCAGCTTGACGGTGGACTATCACGAGCAGTACTTC. The complete variable domain, with remaining parts taken from reference TRBV7-3 and TRBJ2-7, reads GAGVSQTPSNKVTEKGKYVELRCDPISGHTALYWYRQSLGQGPEFLIYFQGTGAADDSGLPNDRFFAVRPEGSVSTLKIQRTERGDSAVYLCASSLTVDYHEQYFGPGTRLTVT.

The genes are TRBV7-9 and TRBJ1-1; no reliable D call. This CDR3 region has 13 residues. Germline loops: CDR1 SEHNR, CDR2 FQNEAQ (reference sequence). The V end lost 3 bases, the J end lost 1 base, and 6 bases lay between the germline ends. Written as DNA, the CDR3 is TGTGCCAGCAGCTTGGAGGGGAACACTGAAGCTTTCTTT. It translates to CASSLEGNTEAFF.

The V and J genes are TRBV5-4 and TRBJ2-2, with 7 bases that match TRBD1. V was clipped by 0 bases and J by 4 bases; unmatched bases: 3. The CDR3 extends over 15 amino acids. Germline V lookup: CDR1 SGHNT, CDR2 YYREEE (reference sequence). CDR3 nucleotides: TGTGCCAGCAGCTTGGGGACAGGTCCCACCGGGGAGCTGTTTTTT. Translated: CASSLGTGPTGELFF.

This chain joins TRBV5-4 and TRBJ2-1, with D perhaps matching TRBD2 (5 bases). The CDR3 runs 16 residues. Trimming cost V 5 bases and J 0 bases, with 15 bases left between them. CDR1 and CDR2 from the germline V gene are SGHNT and YYREEE (reference sequence). The DNA for the CDR3 is TGTGCCAGCAGGGAAAAGTTAGCGAGCTCCTACAATGAGCAGTTCTTC. Protein: CASREKLASSYNEQFF.

This clone was counted only a few times. The rearrangement links TRBV28 to TRBJ2-2; the D gene is possibly TRBD1 (6 bases). Germline CDR1 and CDR2: MDHEN and SYDVKM. V was cut by 6 bases and J by 5 bases, with 16 bases left in between. CDR3 size: 15 residues. The CDR3 protein is CASSIVYRATGELFF. The CDR3 nucleotides are TGTGCCAGCAGCATCGTTTACAGGGCTACCGGGGAGCTGTTTTTT.

The table lists this clone with a few counts. This sequence joins TRBV5-6 and TRBJ2-1; 9 bases fit TRBD2. CDR1 and CDR2 (germline): SGHDT, YYEEEE. CDR3 length: 15 amino acids. V trimming: 0 bases; J trimming: 9 bases; junction bases outside the gene matches: 7. The CDR3 nucleotides are TGTGCCAGCAGCTTGGGTCTAGCGGGACTGGGTGAGCAGTTCTTC. It is translated as CASSLGLAGLGEQFF.

This rearrangement joins TRBV29-1 to TRBJ1-2; D remains unclear. Trimming cost V 5 bases and J 7 bases, with 11 bases left between them. The CDR3 is 11 amino acids. Germline V gene data show CDR1 as SQVTM and CDR2 as ANQGSEA. CDR3 sequence reads: CSVWVEGGYTF. DNA for the CDR3: TGCAGCGTTTGGGTGGAGGGTGGCTACACCTTC.

This clone came up a few times. The V call is TRBV30, the J call TRBJ1-2, with D perhaps TRBD1 (6 bases). The CDR3 runs 14 residues. V was trimmed by 4 bases and J by 4 bases, leaving 16 bases between them. The germline V gene encodes CDR1 GTSNPN and CDR2 SVGIG (reference sequence). This CDR3 is CAWTRQASSYGYTF. As DNA, the CDR3 is TGTGCCTGGACCCGACAGGCTTCAAGCTATGGCTACACCTTC. The entire variable domain, with the rest obtained from reference TRBV30 and TRBJ1-2, is as follows: SQTIHQWPATLVQPVGSPLSLECTVEGTSNPNLYWYRQAAGRGLQLLFYSVGIGQISSEVPQNLSASRPQDRQFILSSKKLLLSDSGFYLCAWTRQASSYGYTFGSGTRLTVV.

This chain connects TRBV5-4 to TRBJ1-2; D is perhaps TRBD1 (6 bases). From germline, CDR1 is SGHNT and CDR2 YYREEE (reference sequence). The CDR3 runs 14 residues. V was pared by 2 bases and J by 8 bases, with 16 bases between. The CDR3 sequence: CASSFWTAPGGYTF. The CDR3, as DNA: TGTGCCAGCAGCTTCTGGACAGCTCCTGGGGGCTACACCTTC.

The chain uses TRBV28 and TRBJ2-5; D possibly corresponds to TRBD1 (7 bases). The CDR3 consists of 16 residues. Trimming removed 0 bases at V and 9 bases at J, with 20 bases between. Looked up from germline, CDR1 is MDHEN and CDR2 is SYDVKM. CDR3 sequence (DNA): TGTGCCAGCAGTTTATGGGCGGGGACAGCTGAAGGGGCCCAGTACTTC. It encodes CASSLWAGTAEGAQYF.

The chain employs TRBV28 and TRBJ2-5, with D maybe TRBD1 (5 bases). V was pared by 3 bases and J by 3 bases, with 14 bases between. Germline V gives CDR1 MDHEN, CDR2 SYDVKM. The CDR3 sequence is 15 residues long. CDR3 loop: CASSFSGYRKETQYF. The CDR3 DNA reads as TGTGCCAGCAGTTTTTCCGGGTACAGGAAAGAGACCCAGTACTTC.

J is TRBJ2-4 and V is TRBV9, with unresolved D. Germline V gene data show CDR1 as SGDLS and CDR2 as YYNGEE. Trimming cost V 4 bases and J 4 bases, with 18 bases left between them. This CDR3 has 16 residues. The CDR3 DNA is TGTGCCAGCAGCATAATTAATAACAAAGATAAAAACATTCAGTACTTC. Its translation: CASSIINNKDKNIQYF.

CDR3 nucleotide sequence: TGTGCCAGCGGCCAGGGCGGGAGAGTGTCCTACAATGAGCAGTTCTTC. Its translation is CASGQGGRVSYNEQFF. The genes are TRBV28 and TRBJ2-1, with 7 positions matching TRBD2. V lost 8 bases and J lost 1; bases outside the gene matches: 11. The CDR3 runs 16 residues. The germline CDR1 and CDR2 sequences are MDHEN and SYDVKM.

This chain joins TRBV15 and TRBJ1-2, with 8 nucleotides matching TRBD1. The germline V gene encodes CDR1 LNHNV and CDR2 YYDKDF (reference sequence). With 1 base clipped from V and 5 bases from J, the junction kept 9 bases outside the gene matches. The CDR3 runs 16 residues. The CDR3 nucleotides read TGTGCCACCAGCAGAGTATTTACAGGGGGGCAGTATGGCTACACCTTC. This translates into CATSRVFTGGQYGYTF.

The sample holds a few counts of this clone. The rearrangement joins TRBV27 to TRBJ1-2; 7 positions match TRBD1. The CDR3 loop spans 16 amino acids. The J segment lost 4 bases and the V segment lost 6 bases, leaving 14 bases of the junction unmatched. Germline V gene lookup returns CDR1 MNHEY and CDR2 SMNVEV (reference sequence). CDR3 DNA sequence: TGTGCCAGCAGGAAAACGGGTAACCGGGACAGCTATGGCTACACCTTC. Translated, it gives CASRKTGNRDSYGYTF.

This clone was seen a handful of times. The gene calls are TRBV7-3 and TRBJ2-6, with unresolved D. V was clipped by 2 bases and J by 0 bases, with 11 bases between them. This CDR3 is 17 amino acids long. The germline V gene encodes CDR1 SGHTA and CDR2 FQGTGA. For the CDR3, the DNA is TGTGCCAGCAGCTTAGTGGCTGCAGGCTCTGGGGCCAACGTCCTGACTTTC. It encodes CASSLVAAGSGANVLTF.